A single sample gave rise to the 22 T cell receptor beta chains below, sequenced in a study of T cell responses to AZD1222 COVID-19 vaccine. Assay used: immunoSEQ multiplex PCR; TCRdb lists only in-frame clones, some missing. Counted here are about 130,000 clones, 89% occurring once; the ten biggest clones make up under 2%. Sample: peripheral blood, taken on day 0 of AZD1222 vaccination. The receptors derive from an adult in good health.

The sample holds one count of this clone. Germline and junction disagree at one end, which may indicate a read error. The chain couples TRBV4-1 to TRBJ2-3, with 7 nucleotides matching TRBD2. Germline CDR1 MGHRA, CDR2 YSYEKL. The CDR3 contains 15 residues. The CDR3 region has the DNA TGCGTCAGCAGCCAAGCCGGGAGGAGCACAGATACGCAGTATTTT. Translation gives CVSSQAGRSTDTQYF.

This clone was detected only once. The chain carries TRBV7-9 and TRBJ2-7; 7 bases align to TRBD2. CDR3 length: 15 residues. Germline CDR1 is SEHNR and CDR2 is FQNEAQ (reference sequence). V trimming: 3 bases; J trimming: 0 bases; junction bases outside the gene matches: 5. In DNA form, the CDR3 reads TGTGCCAGCAGCTTTGGCGGGAGCCACTCCTACGAGCAGTACTTC. Translating gives CASSFGGSHSYEQYF.

The chain employs TRBV9 and TRBJ1-1; D is unresolved. Germline-derived CDR1 and CDR2 are SGDLS and YYNGEE. The CDR3 runs 12 residues. Trimming removed 7 bases from V and 0 bases from J, with 7 bases in between. CDR3 amino acids: CASRGLNTEAFF. The CDR3, as DNA: TGTGCCAGCCGGGGTTTGAACACTGAAGCTTTCTTT.

This chain connects TRBV6-5 to TRBJ2-3; 11 bases are shared with TRBD2. V shed 7 bases and J 5 bases; nucleotides not matched to a gene: 8. CDR1 is MNHEY and CDR2 is SVGAGI in the germline V gene. The CDR3 is 15 residues long. The CDR3 region is CASKKLAGVRDTQYF. In nucleotides, the CDR3 is TGTGCCAGCAAAAAACTAGCGGGAGTGCGAGATACGCAGTATTTT.

The rearrangement joins TRBV10-2 to TRBJ2-3; 10 positions agree with TRBD2. Germline V gene data show CDR1 as WSHSY and CDR2 as SAAADI. The CDR3 totals 15 residues. The V and J ends lost 9 bases and 1 base, in that order; junction bases with no gene match: 7. The CDR3 is CASLLAGGGTDTQYF. The CDR3 DNA follows: TGCGCCAGTCTCTTAGCGGGAGGCGGCACAGATACGCAGTATTTT.

The CDR3 spells CASSLGQGDGYTF. Written as DNA, the CDR3 is TGTGCCAGCAGCTTGGGTCAGGGAGATGGCTACACCTTC. The chain employs TRBV5-6 and TRBJ1-2; maybe TRBD1 (5 bases). V dropped 0 bases and J dropped 6 bases, with 9 bases sitting between them. This CDR3 has 13 amino acids. Germline assignment: CDR1 SGHDT and CDR2 YYEEEE.

J is TRBJ1-5 and V is TRBV10-3; 7 nucleotides agree with TRBD1. The CDR3 covers 15 residues. Germline V gene data show CDR1 as ENHRY and CDR2 as SYGVKD. V was clipped by 2 bases and J by 1 base; unmatched bases: 2. CDR3 bases: TGTGCCATCAGTGAGGACAGGGCAAGCAATCAGCCCCAGCATTTT. Residues: CAISEDRASNQPQHF.

The chain uses TRBV19 and TRBJ2-7; no reliable D call. Germline V gene lookup returns CDR1 LNHDA and CDR2 SQIVND (reference sequence). This CDR3 is built from 16 residues. V was pared by 1 base and J by 0 bases, with 13 bases between. The DNA of the CDR3 is TGTGCCAGTAGTATAGTTTTAGGGTCTAGCTCCTACGAGCAGTACTTC. Protein: CASSIVLGSSSYEQYF.

The chain employs TRBV28 and TRBJ2-1, with 9 bases matching TRBD1. Germline CDR1 and CDR2: MDHEN and SYDVKM. J lost 4 bases, V lost 6 bases, and 4 bases had no gene match. The CDR3 runs 14 residues. This CDR3 reads CASSGQGSYNEQFF. The CDR3, as DNA: TGTGCCAGCAGCGGACAGGGGAGTTACAATGAGCAGTTCTTC.

In this sample, this clone turned up once. This chain uses TRBV27 with TRBJ1-2; D gene unclear. The germline CDR1 and CDR2 sequences are MNHEY and SMNVEV (reference sequence). CDR3 length: 12 residues. Deletions cut 8 bases from V and 4 bases from J, with 11 bases between. CDR3 nucleotides: TGTGCCAGCGGGATTTTGGGCTATGGCTACACCTTC. Its translation: CASGILGYGYTF.

The rearrangement joins TRBV3-1 (or the pseudogene TRBV3-2) to TRBJ1-4; D is unclear. The CDR3 extends over 16 amino acids. The germline gives CDR1 LGHDT, CDR2 YNNKEL (reference sequence). V was cut by 4 bases and J by 4 bases, with 16 bases left in between. The DNA for the CDR3 is TGTGCCAGCAGCCGCGACGACCAGGACGGTAATGAAAAACTGTTTTTT. Protein sequence: CASSRDDQDGNEKLFF.

The chain has TRBV12-3 or TRBV12-4 and TRBJ2-3; D is undetermined. This CDR3 spans 13 amino acids. Trimming pared 2 bases from V and 3 bases from J, leaving 6 bases between. The CDR3: CASSLLRTDTQYF. CDR3 DNA sequence: TGTGCCAGCAGTTTACTTCGTACAGATACGCAGTATTTT.

The chain carries TRBV6-5 and TRBJ1-2; a weak D match, TRBD1 (6 bases). V was clipped by 4 bases and J by 6 bases, with 21 bases between them. Germline CDR1 MNHEY, CDR2 SVGAGI. The CDR3 consists of 16 residues. CDR3 bases: TGTGCCAGCAGTTCCGTCACAACAGGGAAAGGGAATGGCTACACCTTC. This encodes CASSSVTTGKGNGYTF.

This clone occurred once. The chain employs TRBV7-8 and TRBJ2-7, with 7 nucleotides matching TRBD2. Unmatched junction bases numbered 8, after V lost 0 bases and J lost 3 bases. The germline V gene has CDR1 SGHVS and CDR2 FQNEAQ. The CDR3 is made up of 16 amino acids. In DNA form, the CDR3 reads TGTGCCAGCAGCTTAGCGCCCTCGGGACTAAACTACGAGCAGTACTTC. It specifies CASSLAPSGLNYEQYF.

The chain combines TRBV4-1 with TRBJ2-2; no definite D call. Germline CDR1 is MGHRA and CDR2 is YSYEKL. The CDR3 runs 12 residues. The V gene lost 4 bases and the J gene lost 4 bases, with 4 bases spanning the gap. CDR3 sequence reads: CASSRSTGELFF. As DNA, the CDR3 is TGCGCCAGCAGCCGCTCCACCGGGGAGCTGTTTTTT.

The chain links TRBV4-1 to TRBJ2-7, with D hard to call. Trimming pared 1 base from V and 5 bases from J, leaving 12 bases between. This CDR3 has 14 amino acids. The germline gives CDR1 MGHRA, CDR2 YSYEKL. CDR3 sequence (DNA): TGCGCCAGCAGCCAAGTAGGCTTGCTCGACGAGCAGTACTTC. Its translation is CASSQVGLLDEQYF.

V and J are TRBV7-2 and TRBJ1-5; D is unresolved. The CDR3 consists of 14 residues. Germline CDR1 is SGHTA and CDR2 is FQGNSA. V was trimmed by 5 bases and J by 5 bases, leaving 13 bases between them. The CDR3 loop is CASSPSGGHQPQHF. The CDR3 DNA follows: TGTGCCAGCAGCCCCAGCGGCGGTCATCAGCCCCAGCATTTT.

The chain links TRBV5-5 to TRBJ2-2, with D perhaps being TRBD1 or TRBD2 (5 bases each). This CDR3 has 14 residues. V lost 2 bases to trimming and J lost 3 bases, with 8 bases between them. Germline CDR1 and CDR2: SGHKS and YYEKEE (reference sequence). The CDR3 nucleotides are TGTGCCAGCAGCTTTATGGGGGACACCGGGGAGCTGTTTTTT. Protein product: CASSFMGDTGELFF.

The gene calls are TRBV7-2 and TRBJ2-7; 14 bases agree with TRBD2. V trimming: 1 base; J trimming: 3 bases; junction bases outside the gene matches: 11. This CDR3 is 19 amino acids long. CDR1 SGHTA and CDR2 FQGNSA come from the germline V gene. The CDR3 region is CASSLVGLAGEGLFYEQYF. CDR3 in DNA: TGTGCCAGCAGCTTAGTGGGACTAGCGGGAGAGGGGTTGTTCTACGAGCAGTACTTC.

The chain combines TRBV6-5 with TRBJ2-7, with 7 positions matching TRBD1. V lost 7 bases and J lost 6; bases outside the gene matches: 9. CDR1 is MNHEY, CDR2 SVGAGI, per germline. There are 13 residues in the CDR3. CDR3 sequence reads: CASTERGQGEQYF. DNA of the CDR3: TGTGCCAGCACCGAAAGGGGGCAGGGCGAGCAGTACTTC.

This rearrangement joins TRBV7-2 to TRBJ2-1; possibly TRBD2 for D (5 bases). V was trimmed by 2 bases and J by 7 bases, leaving 12 bases between them. Germline V gene data show CDR1 as SGHTA and CDR2 as FQGNSA. The CDR3 contains 14 residues. The CDR3 nucleotides are TGTGCCAGCAGCTTACTGAGGGCGGCGAATGAGCAGTTCTTC. It codes for CASSLLRAANEQFF. Together with reference TRBV7-2 and TRBJ2-1, the CDR3 gives the full variable domain: GAGVSQSPSNKVTEKGKDVELRCDPISGHTALYWYRQSLGQGLEFLIYFQGNSAPDKSGLPSDRFSAERTGGSVSTLTIQRTQQEDSAVYLCASSLLRAANEQFFGPGTRLTVL.

The chain recombines TRBV20-1 with TRBJ2-1, with no clear D. CDR1 is DFQATT, CDR2 SNEGSKA, per germline (reference sequence). The CDR3 covers 10 residues. The V end was cut by 6 bases, the J end by 5 bases, with 5 bases between. The DNA for the CDR3 is TGCAGTGCGTCCCACAATGAGCAGTTCTTC. Its protein product is CSASHNEQFF.